The text below deals with one TCR beta chain. Reverse transcription of about 0.5 to 1 ug RNA was carried out with random hexamers. Amplification of TCR beta CDR3 spanned 54 Vbeta and 13 Jbeta via immunoSEQ multiplex PCR. TCRdb processed the immunoSEQ multiplex PCR reads anew with MiXCR; each CDR3 protein has one entry. Altogether around 150,000 distinct CDR3 sequences are present, 90% to 97% being singletons, with the ten largest covering more than 0.075%. The sample comes from a study of CD8 T cells in Susac syndrome. The V end was cut by 6 bases, the J end by 5 bases, with 18 bases between. The CDR3 extends over 14 amino acids. Germline values: CDR1 SQVTM, CDR2 ANQGSEA. CD8+ and CD4+ T cells from blood underwent TCR beta sequencing. Recently defined diagnostic criteria for definite or probable disease were fulfilled by Susac syndrome patients. Negative isolation yielded CD8+ and CD4+ T cells; FACS enriched TEMRA cells.

V is TRBV29-1 and J is TRBJ2-3, with D possibly matching TRBD2 (5 bases). The sample consisted of CD4+ T cells from PBMCs. The clonotype originates from a human donor with Susac syndrome. The DNA for the CDR3 is TGCAGCGTCGCGGCCGGGGAAAATCGAGATACGCAGTATTTT. Translation: CSVAAGENRDTQYF.